One and the same sample provided the 21 T cell receptor beta chains below, sequenced in a study of tumor-infiltrating lymphocytes in primary liver carcinoma. Starting from 450 to 500 ng of total RNA, TCR beta cDNA was produced with a primer in the constant region. Construction of TCR beta libraries relied on three successive nested multiplex PCR rounds employing slightly modified ARM-PCR. Rounds one and two of PCR, each of roughly 11 cycles, were primed with TRBV1-TRBV30 forward primers and a C-beta reverse primer. TCRdb redid the calling of the multiplex PCR reads with MiXCR, one entry per CDR3 protein. The top ten hold about 30% of the sample, which has about 44,000 distinct CDR3 sequences, 70% to 75% seen once. Both RNA and DNA were isolated together from about 20-30 mg of bulk tissue that had not been sorted. The sample taken for sequencing was liver tumor tissue from sampling region 3. The subset is: tumor region T3, left-lateral pole. All receptors come from a middle-aged man with primary liver carcinoma and hepatitis B virus infection.

This clonotype was observed a few times. J is TRBJ2-7 and V is TRBV9; 7 bases align to TRBD2. The length of the CDR3 is 14 residues. With 2 bases clipped from V and 2 bases from J, the junction kept 4 bases outside the gene matches. Per germline, CDR1 SGDLS and CDR2 YYNGEE. CDR3: CASSVQAGPYEQYF. CDR3 nucleotides: TGTGCCAGCAGCGTCCAAGCGGGACCCTACGAGCAGTACTTC.

With regard to this clonotype: A much larger clone differs by one base, so this may be a read error. This chain joins TRBV28 and TRBJ2-7; possibly TRBD1 for D (5 bases). Trimming removed 4 bases from V and 5 bases from J, with 12 bases in between. The CDR3 totals 13 residues. Germline CDR1 reads MDHEN; CDR2 reads SYDVKM. Here the CDR3 DNA reads TGTGCCAGCAGTTCAATACAGGCTGACGAGCAGTACTTC. Protein: CASSSIQADEQYF.

A word on this clonotype: The junction departs from the called germline gene at one end, perhaps through a read error. The chain uses TRBV6-6 and TRBJ1-4, with a weak D call TRBD1 (5 bases). The CDR3 is made up of 16 amino acids. The germline gives CDR1 MNHNY, CDR2 SVGAGI (reference sequence). The CDR3 sequence is CAGSRIRVGELKKLFF. As DNA, the CDR3 is TGTGCCGGCAGTAGGATCCGGGTAGGGGAGTTGAAAAAACTGTTTTTT.

As concerns this clonotype: With a much larger clone just one base away, this may be a read error. The rearrangement uses TRBV5-1 and TRBJ2-7, with D possibly matching TRBD2 (6 bases). CDR1 SGHRS and CDR2 YFSETQ come from the germline V gene. The CDR3 contains 14 residues. V was trimmed by 5 bases and J by 1 base, leaving 13 bases between them. The CDR3 loop reads CASSIPGESYEQYF. The DNA for the CDR3 is TGCGCCAGCAGTATACCGGGAGAGTCCTACGAGCAGTACTTC.

This clonotype showed up just once. Since a much larger clone is just one base distant, this may be a read error. The chain employs TRBV28 and TRBJ2-5; TRBD1 matches at 10 bases. Germline loops: CDR1 MDHEN, CDR2 SYDVKM. The CDR3 consists of 14 residues. CDR3 DNA sequence: TGTACCAGCAGGTGGGACAGGGGCCTGGAGACCCAGTACTTC. This codes for CTSRWDRGLETQYF.

Of note for this clonotype: A junction boundary mismatches the germline segment, possibly from a read error. V is TRBV4-2 and J is TRBJ2-1, with 7 bases lining up with TRBD2. From germline, CDR1 is LGHNA and CDR2 YNFKEQ. This CDR3 region has 14 residues. CDR3 sequence: CASSQAGPDDEQIF. CDR3 DNA sequence: TGCGCCAGCAGCCAAGCGGGACCCGATGATGAGCAGATCTTC.

Of note for this clonotype: The junction departs from the called germline gene at one end, perhaps through a read error. The CDR3 protein is CASRHDKQNTGELFF. The CDR3 DNA is TGCGCCAGCAGGCACGATAAACAAAACACTGGGGAGCTGTTTTTT. V is TRBV4-1 and J is TRBJ2-2; D is undetermined. This CDR3 is 15 amino acids long. Per germline, CDR1 MGHRA and CDR2 YSYEKL.

This clonotype was recorded many times. The chain combines TRBV12-3 or TRBV12-4 with TRBJ2-7; TRBD2 agrees at 7 bases. The trim removed 4 bases at V and 6 bases at J, leaving 6 bases unmatched. The CDR3 is 13 amino acids. CDR3 loop: CASSSLGLGEQYF. DNA for the CDR3: TGTGCCAGCAGTTCCCTTGGACTAGGCGAGCAGTACTTC.

In the case of this clonotype: Given the absence of the conserved phenylalanine or tryptophan at the CDR3 end, a read error is likely. V gene TRBV9 combines with J gene TRBJ2-7; D unresolved. CDR3 length: 14 amino acids. Looked up from germline, CDR1 is SGDLS and CDR2 is YYNGEE. V lost 0 bases and J lost 2, with 9 bases in between. The CDR3 nucleotides read TGTGCCAGCAGCGTAGGATACAAACCCTACGAGCAGTACTTA. Its protein is CASSVGYKPYEQYL.

The chain uses TRBV29-1 and TRBJ1-1; the D gene is possibly TRBD1 (5 bases). The germline V gene has CDR1 SQVTM and CDR2 ANQGSEA. V was shortened by 5 bases and J by 5 bases, with 21 bases between the two germline ends. This CDR3 has 15 residues. The CDR3 nucleotides read TGCAGCGTTATCGGAGGGGCGCAGGCTAATACTGAAGCTTTCTTT. Translating it yields CSVIGGAQANTEAFF.

This clonotype appeared many times. The gene calls are TRBV28 and TRBJ2-1; D unclear. CDR1 MDHEN and CDR2 SYDVKM come from the germline V gene. V shed 5 bases and J shed 7 bases, with 6 bases lying between them. This CDR3 comprises 11 residues. CDR3 DNA: TGTGCCAGCAGTAGGGTGAATGAGCAGTTCTTC. It translates to CASSRVNEQFF.

As for this clonotype: Mismatch with germline at one junction end may stem from a read error. CDR3 DNA: TGTGCCGGCAGACGAGAAAGTGGTTACGAGCAGCACTTC. It specifies CAGRRESGYEQHF. The rearrangement joins TRBV6-6 to TRBJ2-7, with D uncertain. The CDR3 sequence is 13 residues long. Germline CDR1 and CDR2: MNHNY and SVGAGI (reference sequence).

As to this clonotype: An end of the junction differs from the germline gene, which may be a read error. This chain uses TRBV7-9 with TRBJ2-7; possibly TRBD1 for D (6 bases). Germline V gives CDR1 SEHNR, CDR2 FQNEAQ (reference sequence). This CDR3 spans 12 amino acids. The DNA for the CDR3 is TGTGTCAGCAACTTAGTAGGGGGCGAGCAGTACTTC. Translation gives CVSNLVGGEQYF.

As concerns this clonotype: Likely a read error: the CDR3 ends without its conserved phenylalanine or tryptophan. It is unclear where the CDR3 begins or ends on the DNA, so no DNA is shown, and the CDR3 is as TCRdb lists it. The rearrangement uses TRBV29-1 and TRBJ2-1; no check of the table's D call, TRBD1, against the DNA was made. Germline CDR1 reads SQVTM; CDR2 reads ANQGSEA. Termini included, the CDR3 measures 14 amino acids. CDR3 protein: CSGLPGQGADEQVL.

With respect to this clonotype: This is likely a read error, given that the CDR3 carries no conserved phenylalanine or tryptophan at its end. The chain combines TRBV11-2 with TRBJ2-3; the D gene could be TRBD1 or TRBD2 (5 bases each). The CDR3 has 14 amino acids. The germline gives CDR1 SGHAT, CDR2 FQNNGV. CDR3 nucleotide sequence: TGTACCGGCAGCTTTCGGGACAGCACAGATACGCAGTATTTA. As protein: CTGSFRDSTDTQYL.

Written as DNA, the CDR3 is TGTGCCAGCAGGAGAGGAGGGCCCGGGGAGACCCAGTACTTC. Its translation is CASRRGGPGETQYF. V and J are TRBV6-6 and TRBJ2-5, with D possibly TRBD2 on 6 matching bases. V was trimmed by 6 bases and J by 5 bases, leaving 16 bases between them. CDR1 and CDR2 (germline): MNHNY, SVGAGI (reference sequence). The CDR3 consists of 14 residues.

This clonotype was detected only once. A read error may account for a junction end that differs from germline. The chain combines TRBV5-6 with TRBJ2-1, with D perhaps assigned TRBD1 or TRBD2 (5 bases each). The CDR3 runs to 17 residues. Per germline, CDR1 SGHDT and CDR2 YYEEEE. The CDR3 DNA reads TGTGCCAGCAGCTCACGGGACGGCCCCAGCTCCTACAATGAGCCGTTCTTC. Protein sequence: CASSSRDGPSSYNEPFF.

Details on this clonotype: One end of the junction is discordant with germline, which a read error may explain. This chain joins TRBV5-4 and TRBJ2-3; tentatively, D is TRBD1 (5 bases). CDR3 length equals 15 residues. Germline assignment: CDR1 SGHNT and CDR2 YYREEE (reference sequence). CDR3 DNA: TGTGCCAGCAGTTTGTCTAACCGCCTGACAGATACGCGGTATTTT. It specifies CASSLSNRLTDTRYF.

With regard to this clonotype: With a much larger clone just one base away, this may be a read error. V usage is TRBV28 and J usage is TRBJ2-1, with D perhaps matching TRBD2 (6 bases). V was shortened by 11 bases and J by 6 bases, with 20 bases between the two germline ends. Germline V gene data show CDR1 as MDHEN and CDR2 as SYDVKM. This CDR3 contains 14 residues. The chain's CDR3 is CAGLRYGGPNEQFF. In DNA form, the CDR3 reads TGTGCCGGCCTTCGGTATGGAGGGCCCAATGAGCAGTTCTTC.

The chain links TRBV6-2 or TRBV6-3 to TRBJ2-7; D is undetermined. Germline assignment: CDR1 MNHEY and CDR2 SVGEGT. The CDR3 covers 15 residues. The CDR3 spells CASSLLRQDSYEQFV. DNA of the CDR3: TGTGCCAGCAGCCTCCTTCGACAAGACTCCTACGAGCAGTTCGTC.

On this clonotype: This is likely a read error, given that the CDR3 carries no conserved phenylalanine or tryptophan at its end. V usage is TRBV2 and J usage is TRBJ1-1; tentatively, D is TRBD1 (5 bases). This CDR3 is 12 amino acids long. Per the germline V gene, CDR1 is SNHLY and CDR2 is FYNNEI. V gave up 7 bases and J gave up 2 bases, with 8 bases separating them. CDR3 sequence reads: CASNGDNTEAFI. The CDR3, as DNA: TGTGCCAGCAATGGGGACAACACTGAAGCTTTCATT.